Reported below is one TCR beta chain. No antigen is known for it. These data are taken from a study of shared clonotypes between healthy human individuals. Findings of the study overall: Only blood was sampled, and tissue TCR repertoires likely differ from blood ones.

TCRdb's copy holds only in-frame clones and misses some; the assay was immunoSEQ multiplex PCR. The repertoire holds around 1,000,000 clones, with approximately 80% as singletons. The germline gives CDR1 MNHEY, CDR2 SMNVEV (reference sequence). V lost 2 bases and J lost 0, with 15 bases in between. This CDR3 is 17 amino acids long. The sample comprised memory CD4+ T cells from PBMCs. Subset reported: CD45RA-negative fraction. V and J are TRBV27 and TRBJ2-3; maybe TRBD2 (6 bases). The clonotype comes from a man between 18 and 29 years old in good health. Some clones in this sample may be carry-over from other donors' samples. The CDR3 DNA reads as TGTGCCAGCAGTTTAAGGCGGGGACTCGTTAGCACAGATACGCAGTATTTT. The encoded protein is CASSLRRGLVSTDTQYF.